One sample yielded the 6 T cell receptor beta chains listed below, sequenced in a study of T cells after posttransplantation cyclophosphamide. Cyclophosphamide on days +3 and +4 followed busulfan-fludarabine conditioning and a marrow graft. TCRdb's table, derived via immunoSEQ multiplex PCR, lists solely in-frame clones and lacks some. The repertoire holds about 17,000 clones, more than 60% seen once, with roughly a third in the top ten. The starting material was CD8+ T cells sorted from PBMCs, obtained around 2,000 days after a stem cell transplant with posttransplant cyclophosphamide. The receptors shown here come from a female patient between 40 and 50 years old who received an allogeneic stem cell transplant from a related donor, was CMV-positive, and had no GVHD. Some T cells may originate from the graft donor.

Remarks on this clone: Compared with germline, one end of the junction differs, possibly owing to a read error. V and J are TRBV7-7 and TRBJ2-5; 13 bases align to TRBD2. CDR3 length: 16 residues. Germline V CDR1 and CDR2: SSHAT, FNYEAQ (reference sequence). CDR3 in amino acids: CASSPPGLAGQETQYF. CDR3 DNA: TGTGCTAGCAGCCCACCGGGACTAGCGGGGCAAGAGACCCAGTACTTC. Together with reference TRBV7-7 and TRBJ2-5, the CDR3 gives the full variable domain: GAGVSQSPRYKVTKRGQDVTLRCDPISSHATLYWYQQALGQGPEFLTYFNYEAQPDKSGLPSDRFSAERPEGSISTLTIQRTEQRDSAMYRCASSPPGLAGQETQYFGPGTRLLVL.

The J gene is TRBJ1-1, the V gene TRBV28; tentatively, D is TRBD1 (6 bases). Trimming removed 2 bases from V and 1 base from J, with 26 bases in between. From germline, CDR1 is MDHEN and CDR2 SYDVKM. This CDR3 is 20 amino acids long. The CDR3 here is CASSLRGQTSPLFPNTEAFF. The CDR3 coding sequence is TGTGCCAGCAGTTTACGAGGACAGACTTCTCCCCTGTTCCCGAACACTGAAGCTTTCTTT. Together with reference TRBV28 and TRBJ1-1, the CDR3 gives the full variable domain: DVKVTQSSRYLVKRTGEKVFLECVQDMDHENMFWYRQDPGLGLRLIYFSYDVKMKEKGDIPEGYSVSREKKERFSLILESASTNQTSMYLCASSLRGQTSPLFPNTEAFFGQGTRLTVV.

This clone was detected once. The V call is TRBV4-1, the J call TRBJ2-2, with D possibly TRBD2 on 7 matching bases. The CDR3 length is 15 residues. Germline V gene data show CDR1 as MGHRA and CDR2 as YSYEKL. Trimming cost V 4 bases and J 6 bases, with 15 bases left between them. Here the CDR3 reads CASSLATGGAGELFF. CDR3 sequence (DNA): TGCGCCAGCAGCCTGGCTACGGGGGGCGCCGGGGAGCTGTTTTTT.

The gene calls are TRBV6-5 and TRBJ2-3; 8 nucleotides align to TRBD2. The ends lost 10 bases at V and 1 base at J; junction bases unmatched: 10. CDR1 MNHEY and CDR2 SVGAGI come from the germline V gene. The CDR3 has 15 amino acids. The CDR3 is CATTGGGERTDTQYF. DNA for the CDR3: TGTGCCACCACCGGGGGGGGAGAACGCACAGATACGCAGTATTTT.

The chain carries TRBV10-2 and TRBJ2-3, with 9 bases aligning to TRBD1. The CDR3 has 15 residues. CDR1 is WSHSY and CDR2 is SAAADI in the germline V gene. V dropped 6 bases and J dropped 5; count of bases not matched to a gene: 9. CDR3 DNA: TGCGCCAGCAGCAAAATTAACAGGGGGCGAGATACGCAGTATTTT. Its protein is CASSKINRGRDTQYF.

This chain joins TRBV2 and TRBJ2-2, with D unresolved. The CDR3 has 13 residues. In germline, CDR1 is SNHLY, CDR2 FYNNEI. V dropped 10 bases and J dropped 2 bases, with 11 bases sitting between them. CDR3 amino acids: CATQNRNTGELFF. The CDR3 DNA sequence: TGTGCCACCCAGAACAGAAACACCGGGGAGCTGTTTTTT.